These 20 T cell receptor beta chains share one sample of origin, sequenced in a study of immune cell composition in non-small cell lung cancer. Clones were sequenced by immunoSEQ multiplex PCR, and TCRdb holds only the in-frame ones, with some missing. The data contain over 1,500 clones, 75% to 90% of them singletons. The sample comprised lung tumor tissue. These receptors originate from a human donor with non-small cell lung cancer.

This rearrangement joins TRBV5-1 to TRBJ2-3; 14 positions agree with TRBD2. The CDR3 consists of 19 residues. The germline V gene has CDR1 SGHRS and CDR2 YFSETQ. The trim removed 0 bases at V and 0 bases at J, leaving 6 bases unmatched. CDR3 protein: CASSLAGTSGGPSTDTQYF. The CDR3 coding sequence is TGCGCCAGCAGCTTGGCTGGGACTAGCGGGGGCCCTAGCACAGATACGCAGTATTTT. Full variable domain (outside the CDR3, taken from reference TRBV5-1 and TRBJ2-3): KAGVTQTPRYLIKTRGQQVTLSCSPISGHRSVSWYQQTPGQGLQFLFEYFSETQRNKGNFPGRFSGRQFSNSRSEMNVSTLELGDSALYLCASSLAGTSGGPSTDTQYFGPGTRLTVL.

CDR3 sequence: CASSRGRKGYEQYF. Written as DNA, the CDR3 is TGTGCCAGCAGCCGTGGGAGGAAGGGATACGAGCAGTACTTC. V usage is TRBV11-1 and J usage is TRBJ2-7, with a weak D call TRBD2 (6 bases). The V end lost 5 bases, the J end lost 4 bases, and 15 bases lay between the germline ends. Germline assignment: CDR1 SGHAT and CDR2 FQDESV (reference sequence). The CDR3 runs to 14 residues. The full variable domain, with the rest looked up from reference TRBV11-1 and TRBJ2-7, is EAEVAQSPRYKITEKSQAVAFWCDPISGHATLYWYRQILGQGPELLVQFQDESVVDDSQLPKDRFSAERLKGVDSTLKIQPAELGDSAMYLCASSRGRKGYEQYFGPGTRLTVT.

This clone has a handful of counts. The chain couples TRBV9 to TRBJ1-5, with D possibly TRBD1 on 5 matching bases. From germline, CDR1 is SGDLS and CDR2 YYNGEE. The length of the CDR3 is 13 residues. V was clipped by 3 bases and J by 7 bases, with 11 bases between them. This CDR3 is CASSGNSGQPQHF. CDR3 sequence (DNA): TGTGCCAGCAGCGGCAATTCAGGGCAGCCCCAGCATTTT.

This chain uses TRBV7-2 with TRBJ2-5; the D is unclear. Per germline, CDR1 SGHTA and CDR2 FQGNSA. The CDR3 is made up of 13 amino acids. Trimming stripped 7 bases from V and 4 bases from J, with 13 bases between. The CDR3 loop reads CASIVAGGETQYF. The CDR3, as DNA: TGTGCCAGCATCGTCGCCGGTGGAGAGACCCAGTACTTC.

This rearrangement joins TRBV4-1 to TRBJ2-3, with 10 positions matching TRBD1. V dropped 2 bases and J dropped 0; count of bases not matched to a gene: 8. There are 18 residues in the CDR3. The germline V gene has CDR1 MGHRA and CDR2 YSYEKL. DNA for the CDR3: TGCGCCAGCAGCCAACTGACAGGGGGCCTGCTTAGCACAGATACGCAGTATTTT. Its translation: CASSQLTGGLLSTDTQYF.

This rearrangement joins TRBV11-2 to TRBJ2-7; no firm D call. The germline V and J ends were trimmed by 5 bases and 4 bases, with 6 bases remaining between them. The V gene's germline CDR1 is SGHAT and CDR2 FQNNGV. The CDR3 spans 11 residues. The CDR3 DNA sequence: TGTGCCAGCAGCCCGTCTTACGAGCAGTACTTC. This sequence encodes CASSPSYEQYF.

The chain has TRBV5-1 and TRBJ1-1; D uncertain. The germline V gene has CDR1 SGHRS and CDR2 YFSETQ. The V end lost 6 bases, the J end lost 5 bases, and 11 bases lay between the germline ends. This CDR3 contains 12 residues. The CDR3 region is CASTTGGTEAFF. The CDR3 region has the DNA TGCGCCAGCACTACGGGCGGGACTGAAGCTTTCTTT.

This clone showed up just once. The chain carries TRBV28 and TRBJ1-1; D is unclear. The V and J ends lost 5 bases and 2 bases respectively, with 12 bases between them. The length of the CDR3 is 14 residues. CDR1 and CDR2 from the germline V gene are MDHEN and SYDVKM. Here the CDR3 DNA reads TGTGCCAGCAGTCACACCCGGGAAAACACTGAAGCTTTCTTT. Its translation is CASSHTRENTEAFF.

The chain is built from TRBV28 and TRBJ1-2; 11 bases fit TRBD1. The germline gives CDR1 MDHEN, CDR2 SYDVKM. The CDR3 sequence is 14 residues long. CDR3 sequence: CALRDRGKLGGYTF. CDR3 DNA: TGTGCTCTTCGGGACAGGGGGAAATTGGGTGGCTACACCTTC.

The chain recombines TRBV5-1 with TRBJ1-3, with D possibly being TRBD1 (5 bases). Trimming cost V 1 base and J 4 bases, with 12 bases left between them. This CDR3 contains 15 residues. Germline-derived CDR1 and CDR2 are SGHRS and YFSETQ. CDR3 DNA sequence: TGCGCCAGCAGCTTGAATACAGGCTCGGGAAACACCATATATTTT. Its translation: CASSLNTGSGNTIYF.

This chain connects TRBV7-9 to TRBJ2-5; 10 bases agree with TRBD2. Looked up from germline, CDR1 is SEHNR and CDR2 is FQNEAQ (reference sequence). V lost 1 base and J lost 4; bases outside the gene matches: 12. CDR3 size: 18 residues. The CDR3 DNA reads TGTGCCAGCAGCTTAGGGGTAGCTAGCGGGAGAGGGGCAGAGACCCAGTACTTC. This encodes CASSLGVASGRGAETQYF.

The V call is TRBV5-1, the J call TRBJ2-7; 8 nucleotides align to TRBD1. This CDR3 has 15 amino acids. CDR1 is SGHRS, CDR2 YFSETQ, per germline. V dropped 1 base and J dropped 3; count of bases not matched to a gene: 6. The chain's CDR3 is CASSLNPGQGYEQYF. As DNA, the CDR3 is TGCGCCAGCAGCTTGAACCCTGGACAGGGCTACGAGCAGTACTTC.

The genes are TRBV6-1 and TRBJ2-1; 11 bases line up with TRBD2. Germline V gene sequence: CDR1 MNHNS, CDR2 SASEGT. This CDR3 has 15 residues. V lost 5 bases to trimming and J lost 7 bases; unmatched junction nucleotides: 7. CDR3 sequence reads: CASSQLAGALNEQFF. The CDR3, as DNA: TGTGCCAGCAGTCAACTAGCGGGAGCATTAAATGAGCAGTTCTTC.

CDR3 amino acids: CASQNQGNEQYF. The CDR3, as DNA: TGTGCCAGCCAAAACCAGGGGAACGAGCAGTACTTC. The chain couples TRBV19 to TRBJ2-7, with D perhaps matching TRBD1 (6 bases). The CDR3 is 12 amino acids. The V end was cut by 9 bases, the J end by 5 bases, with 14 bases between. CDR1 LNHDA and CDR2 SQIVND come from the germline V gene (reference sequence).

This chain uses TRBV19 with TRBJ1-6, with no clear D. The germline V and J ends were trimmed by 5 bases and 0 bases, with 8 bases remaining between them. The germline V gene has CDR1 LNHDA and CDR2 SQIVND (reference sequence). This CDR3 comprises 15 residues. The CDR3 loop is CASSPGSSYNSPLHF. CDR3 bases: TGTGCCAGTAGTCCGGGAAGCTCCTATAATTCACCCCTCCACTTT.

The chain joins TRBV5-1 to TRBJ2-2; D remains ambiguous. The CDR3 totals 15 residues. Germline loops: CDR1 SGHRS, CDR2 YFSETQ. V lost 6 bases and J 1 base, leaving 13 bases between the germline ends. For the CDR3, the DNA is TGCGCCAGCACCTATGCAACGCAGAACACCGGGGAGCTGTTTTTT. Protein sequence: CASTYATQNTGELFF.

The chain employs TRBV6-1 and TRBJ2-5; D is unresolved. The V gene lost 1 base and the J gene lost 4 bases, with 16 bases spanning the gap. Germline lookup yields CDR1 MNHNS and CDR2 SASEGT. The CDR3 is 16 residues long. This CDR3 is CASSEGFRSNGETQYF. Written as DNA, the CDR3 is TGTGCCAGCAGTGAAGGGTTCAGAAGTAATGGAGAGACCCAGTACTTC.

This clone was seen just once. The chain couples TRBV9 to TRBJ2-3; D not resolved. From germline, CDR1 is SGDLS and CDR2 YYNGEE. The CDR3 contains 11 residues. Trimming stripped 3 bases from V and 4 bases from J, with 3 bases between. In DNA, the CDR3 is TGTGCCAGCAGCGCCTCAGATACGCAGTATTTT. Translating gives CASSASDTQYF.

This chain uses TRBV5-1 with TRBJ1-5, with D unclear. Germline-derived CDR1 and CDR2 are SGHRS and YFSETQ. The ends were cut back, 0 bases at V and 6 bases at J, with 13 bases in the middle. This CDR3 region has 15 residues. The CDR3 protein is CASSLGESSGQPQHF. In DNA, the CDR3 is TGCGCCAGCAGCTTGGGTGAATCGTCAGGTCAGCCCCAGCATTTT.

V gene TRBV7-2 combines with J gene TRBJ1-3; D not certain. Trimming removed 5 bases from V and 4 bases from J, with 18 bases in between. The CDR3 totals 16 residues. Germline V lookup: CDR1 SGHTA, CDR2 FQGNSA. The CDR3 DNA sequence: TGTGCCAGCAGCCCAACCGCCACCAACTCAGGAAACACCATATATTTT. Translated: CASSPTATNSGNTIYF.